This TCR beta chain was recovered during a study of CD8 T cells in Susac syndrome. Random hexamers were used to reverse transcribe an amount of about 0.45 to 1 ug RNA. TCRdb processed the immunoSEQ multiplex PCR reads anew with MiXCR; each CDR3 protein has one entry. The data hold some 190,000 distinct CDR3 sequences, with approximately 94% observed a single time. With 4 bases removed from V and 4 bases from J, the gap between germline ends came to 14 bases. Germline loops: CDR1 SGHRS, CDR2 YFSETQ. The CDR3 totals 14 residues. The chain combines TRBV5-1 with TRBJ1-2; D is uncertain. The source of this sequence is a human donor with Susac syndrome. The sequenced material came from CD4+ T cells from PBMCs. CDR3 sequence reads: CASSQPGVPYGYTF. CDR3 DNA sequence: TGCGCCAGCAGCCAGCCGGGAGTACCCTATGGCTACACCTTC. Full variable domain (remainder filled in from reference TRBV5-1 and TRBJ1-2): KAGVTQTPRYLIKTRGQQVTLSCSPISGHRSVSWYQQTPGQGLQFLFEYFSETQRNKGNFPGRFSGRQFSNSRSEMNVSTLELGDSALYLCASSQPGVPYGYTFGSGTRLTVV.